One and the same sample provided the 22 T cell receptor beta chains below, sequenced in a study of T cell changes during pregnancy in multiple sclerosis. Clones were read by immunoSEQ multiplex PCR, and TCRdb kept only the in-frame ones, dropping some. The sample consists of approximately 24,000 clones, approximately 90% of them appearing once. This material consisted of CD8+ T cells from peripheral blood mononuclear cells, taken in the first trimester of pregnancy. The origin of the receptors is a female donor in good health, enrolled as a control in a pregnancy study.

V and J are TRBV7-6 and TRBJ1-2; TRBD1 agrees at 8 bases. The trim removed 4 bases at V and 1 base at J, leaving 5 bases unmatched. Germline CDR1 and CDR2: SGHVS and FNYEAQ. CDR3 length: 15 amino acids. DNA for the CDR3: TGTGCCAGCAGCTCCCGGACAGGGCTTAACTATGGCTACACCTTC. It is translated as CASSSRTGLNYGYTF. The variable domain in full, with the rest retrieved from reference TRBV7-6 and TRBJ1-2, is GAGVSQSPRYKVTKRGQDVALRCDPISGHVSLYWYRQALGQGPEFLTYFNYEAQQDKSGLPNDRFSAERPEGSISTLTIQRTEQRDSAMYRCASSSRTGLNYGYTFGSGTRLTVV.

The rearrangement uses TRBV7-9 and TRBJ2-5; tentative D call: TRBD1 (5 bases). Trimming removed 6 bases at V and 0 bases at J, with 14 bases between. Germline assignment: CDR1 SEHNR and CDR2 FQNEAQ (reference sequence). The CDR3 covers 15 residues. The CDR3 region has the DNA TGTGCCAGCAGTCCATCCAGGGTGTACCAAGAGACCCAGTACTTC. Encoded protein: CASSPSRVYQETQYF. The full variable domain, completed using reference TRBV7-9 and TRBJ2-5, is DTGVSQNPRHKITKRGQNVTFRCDPISEHNRLYWYRQTLGQGPEFLTYFQNEAQLEKSRLLSDRFSAERPKGSFSTLEIQRTEQGDSAMYLCASSPSRVYQETQYFGPGTRLLVL.

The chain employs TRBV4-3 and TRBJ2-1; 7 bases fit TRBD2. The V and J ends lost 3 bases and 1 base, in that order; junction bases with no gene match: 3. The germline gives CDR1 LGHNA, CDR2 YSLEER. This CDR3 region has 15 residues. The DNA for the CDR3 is TGCGCCAGCAGCCAGCGGACTAGTTCCTACAATGAGCAGTTCTTC. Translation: CASSQRTSSYNEQFF.

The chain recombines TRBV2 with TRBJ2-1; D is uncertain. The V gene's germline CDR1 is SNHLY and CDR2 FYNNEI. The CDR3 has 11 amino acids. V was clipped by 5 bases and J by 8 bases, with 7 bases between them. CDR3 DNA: TGTGCCAGCAGTCAAACATATGAGCAGTTCTTC. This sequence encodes CASSQTYEQFF.

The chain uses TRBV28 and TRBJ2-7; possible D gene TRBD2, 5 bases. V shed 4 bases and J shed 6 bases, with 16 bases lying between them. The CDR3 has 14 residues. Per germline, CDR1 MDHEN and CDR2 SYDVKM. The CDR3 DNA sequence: TGTGCCAGCAGTTCGTCCTTCGGGGTTTCCGAGCAGTACTTC. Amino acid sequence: CASSSSFGVSEQYF.

Here the CDR3 reads CATSRGGFGDTQYF. The CDR3 DNA reads as TGTGCCACCAGCAGAGGAGGGTTTGGCGATACGCAGTATTTT. The chain combines TRBV15 with TRBJ2-3, with D perhaps matching TRBD2 (5 bases). V lost 1 base to trimming and J lost 6 bases, with 11 bases between them. Germline-derived CDR1 and CDR2 are LNHNV and YYDKDF (reference sequence). The CDR3 runs to 14 residues.

The CDR3 bases are TGCAGCGTTGTGGACAGGGTAGCCGGGGCCAACGTCCTGACTTTC. It is translated as CSVVDRVAGANVLTF. The chain has TRBV29-1 and TRBJ2-6; 8 nucleotides align to TRBD1. CDR3 length: 15 amino acids. The V gene end was trimmed by 4 bases and the J gene end by 4 bases; junction bases not matched to a gene: 6. Germline CDR1 is SQVTM and CDR2 is ANQGSEA.

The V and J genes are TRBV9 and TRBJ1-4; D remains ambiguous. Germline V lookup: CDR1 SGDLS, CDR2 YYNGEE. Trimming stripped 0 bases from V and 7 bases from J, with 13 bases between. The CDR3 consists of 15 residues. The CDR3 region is CASSVVGGLGEKLFF. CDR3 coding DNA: TGTGCCAGCAGCGTAGTGGGCGGACTCGGTGAAAAACTGTTTTTT.

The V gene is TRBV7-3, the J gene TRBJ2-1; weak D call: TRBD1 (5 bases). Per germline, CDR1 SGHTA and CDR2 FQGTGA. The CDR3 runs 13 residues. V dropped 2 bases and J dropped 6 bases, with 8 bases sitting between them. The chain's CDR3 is CASSLQQANEQFF. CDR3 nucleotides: TGTGCCAGCAGCTTACAACAGGCCAATGAGCAGTTCTTC.

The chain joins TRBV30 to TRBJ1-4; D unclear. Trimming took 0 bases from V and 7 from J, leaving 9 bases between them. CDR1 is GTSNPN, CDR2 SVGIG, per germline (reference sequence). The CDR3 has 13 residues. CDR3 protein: CAWSVTLVEKLFF. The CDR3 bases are TGTGCCTGGAGTGTAACTTTGGTTGAAAAACTGTTTTTT.

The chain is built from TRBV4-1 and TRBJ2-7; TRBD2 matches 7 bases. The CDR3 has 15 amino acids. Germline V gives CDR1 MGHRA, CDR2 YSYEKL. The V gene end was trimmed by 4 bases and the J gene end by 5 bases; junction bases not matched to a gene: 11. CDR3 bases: TGCGCCAGCAGCCTAAGACTAGCAGAGAGGAACGAGCAGTACTTC. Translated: CASSLRLAERNEQYF.

The CDR3 DNA is TGTGCCAGCAGTTGGGGACTTATCTGGAGTGGCTACACCTTC. Protein product: CASSWGLIWSGYTF. This chain joins TRBV28 and TRBJ1-2; TRBD1 might be the D (5 bases). The germline V gene encodes CDR1 MDHEN and CDR2 SYDVKM. V lost 4 bases to trimming and J lost 7 bases, with 16 bases between them. This CDR3 region has 14 residues.

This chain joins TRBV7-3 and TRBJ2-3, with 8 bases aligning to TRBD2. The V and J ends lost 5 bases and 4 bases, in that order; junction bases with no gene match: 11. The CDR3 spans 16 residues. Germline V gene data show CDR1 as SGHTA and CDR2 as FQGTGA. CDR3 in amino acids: CASSPGYREGSDTQYF. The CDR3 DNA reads TGTGCCAGCAGCCCGGGATACCGGGAGGGCTCAGATACGCAGTATTTT.

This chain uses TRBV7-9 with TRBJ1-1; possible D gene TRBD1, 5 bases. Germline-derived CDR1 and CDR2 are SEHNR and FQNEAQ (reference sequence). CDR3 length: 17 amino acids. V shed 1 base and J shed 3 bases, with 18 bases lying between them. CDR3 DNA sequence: TGTGCCAGCAGCTTAGTGCCGACCGGGGGGGTTGACACTGAAGCTTTCTTT. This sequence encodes CASSLVPTGGVDTEAFF.

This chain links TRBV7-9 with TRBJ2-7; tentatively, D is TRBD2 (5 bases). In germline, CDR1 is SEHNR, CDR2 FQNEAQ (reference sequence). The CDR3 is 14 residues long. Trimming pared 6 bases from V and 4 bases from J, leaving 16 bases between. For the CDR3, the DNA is TGTGCCAGCAGGCGCAGTACGACGGGGTACGAGCAGTACTTC. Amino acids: CASRRSTTGYEQYF.

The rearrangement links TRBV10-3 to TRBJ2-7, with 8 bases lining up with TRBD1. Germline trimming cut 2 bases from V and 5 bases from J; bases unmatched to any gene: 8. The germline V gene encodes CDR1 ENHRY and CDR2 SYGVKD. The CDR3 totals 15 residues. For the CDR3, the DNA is TGTGCCATCAGTGAGGGACAGGGAAGTAGGAACGAGCAGTACTTC. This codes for CAISEGQGSRNEQYF.

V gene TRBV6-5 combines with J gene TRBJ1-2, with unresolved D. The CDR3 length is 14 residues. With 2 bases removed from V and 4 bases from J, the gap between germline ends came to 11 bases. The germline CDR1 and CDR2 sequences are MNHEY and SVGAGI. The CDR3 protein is CASSYGTASYGYTF. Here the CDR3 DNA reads TGTGCCAGCAGTTACGGAACAGCTTCCTATGGCTACACCTTC.

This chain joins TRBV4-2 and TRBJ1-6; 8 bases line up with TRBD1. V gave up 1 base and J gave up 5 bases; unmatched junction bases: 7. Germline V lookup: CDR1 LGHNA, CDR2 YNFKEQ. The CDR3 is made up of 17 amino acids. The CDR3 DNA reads TGTGCCAGCAGCCAAGTCGCGTTGACAGGGGATAATTCACCCCTCCACTTT. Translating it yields CASSQVALTGDNSPLHF.

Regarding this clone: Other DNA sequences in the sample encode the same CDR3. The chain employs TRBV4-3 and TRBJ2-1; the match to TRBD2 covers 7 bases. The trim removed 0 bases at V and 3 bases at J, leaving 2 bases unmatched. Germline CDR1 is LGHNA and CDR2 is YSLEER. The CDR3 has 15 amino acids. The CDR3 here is CASSQETGGYNEQFF. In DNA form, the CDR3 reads TGCGCCAGCAGCCAAGAAACGGGGGGCTACAATGAGCAGTTCTTC.

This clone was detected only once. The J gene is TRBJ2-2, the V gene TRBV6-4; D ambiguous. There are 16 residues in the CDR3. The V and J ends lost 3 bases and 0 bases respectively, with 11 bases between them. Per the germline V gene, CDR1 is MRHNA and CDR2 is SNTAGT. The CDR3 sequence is CASSEVVGPNTGELFF. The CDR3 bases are TGTGCCAGCAGTGAGGTCGTTGGGCCGAACACCGGGGAGCTGTTTTTT.

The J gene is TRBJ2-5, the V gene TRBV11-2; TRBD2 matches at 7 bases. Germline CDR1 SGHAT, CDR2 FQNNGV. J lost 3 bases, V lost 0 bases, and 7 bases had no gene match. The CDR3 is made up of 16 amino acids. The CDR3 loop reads CASSLERSGSKETQYF. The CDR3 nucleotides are TGTGCCAGCAGCTTAGAACGTAGCGGGTCCAAAGAGACCCAGTACTTC.

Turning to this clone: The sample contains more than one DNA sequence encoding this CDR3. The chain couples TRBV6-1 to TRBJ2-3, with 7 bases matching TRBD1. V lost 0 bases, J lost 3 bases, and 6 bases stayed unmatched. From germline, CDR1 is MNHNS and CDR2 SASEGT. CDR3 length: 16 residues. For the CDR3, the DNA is TGTGCCAGCAGTGAAGCGACAGGGACGGGAACAGATACGCAGTATTTT. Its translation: CASSEATGTGTDTQYF.